A single sample is the source of the 13 T cell receptor beta chains below, sequenced in a study of cytotoxic CD8 clonotypes in ibrutinib-treated CLL. The method was immunoSEQ multiplex PCR; TCRdb's version includes in-frame clones alone and lacks a portion of them. The data show around 310,000 clones, approximately 80% seen once. Material: PBMCs, obtained before ibrutinib treatment. Every receptor here comes from a human donor with chronic lymphocytic leukemia.

The genes are TRBV28 and TRBJ2-5; a possible D gene is TRBD1 (6 bases). The CDR3 consists of 14 residues. Per germline, CDR1 MDHEN and CDR2 SYDVKM. V lost 3 bases, J lost 2 bases, and 10 bases lay in between. CDR3 amino acids: CASSFQGKQETQYF. The CDR3 region has the DNA TGTGCCAGCAGTTTCCAGGGGAAACAAGAGACCCAGTACTTC.

The chain uses TRBV21-1 and TRBJ2-2; TRBD2, the D gene given by the table, was not confirmed from the DNA. TRBV21-1 is a pseudogene locus. The CDR3 length is 16 residues. CDR3: CASSDLAGVYAGELFF. CDR3 in DNA: TGTGCCAGCAGCGATCTAGCGGGAGTGTATGCCGGGGAGCTGTTTTTT.

V is TRBV29-1 and J is TRBJ1-4, with D possibly matching TRBD1 (6 bases). This CDR3 has 13 residues. Per the germline V gene, CDR1 is SQVTM and CDR2 is ANQGSEA. Trimming removed 7 bases at V and 8 bases at J, with 17 bases between. This chain's CDR3 is CSGRQDDREKLFF. The CDR3 DNA sequence: TGCAGCGGCAGACAGGACGATCGGGAAAAACTGTTTTTT.

This clone was counted a few times. V gene TRBV7-2 combines with J gene TRBJ2-7; 9 nucleotides agree with TRBD2. Losses at the gene ends were 3 bases for V and 4 bases for J; bases not matched to a gene: 7. The CDR3 has 15 amino acids. Germline V gene lookup returns CDR1 SGHTA and CDR2 FQGNSA. The CDR3 bases are TGTGCCAGCAGCTTTTCAGTAGCGGGAGAGTACGAGCAGTACTTC. Protein sequence: CASSFSVAGEYEQYF.

This clone came up a few times. The CDR3 loop reads CASSSLPRIEQFF. CDR3 DNA: TGTGCCAGCAGCTCACTACCTCGGATTGAGCAGTTCTTC. V gene TRBV7-9 combines with J gene TRBJ2-1, with no clear D. Trimming cost V 4 bases and J 9 bases, with 13 bases left between them. The CDR3 is made up of 13 amino acids. Germline CDR1 reads SEHNR; CDR2 reads FQNEAQ (reference sequence).

The count of this clone is one. V is TRBV7-2 and J is TRBJ1-1; TRBD1 matches at 7 bases. With 4 bases clipped from V and 1 base from J, the junction kept 3 bases outside the gene matches. The CDR3 spans 14 residues. Germline V gene sequence: CDR1 SGHTA, CDR2 FQGNSA. In nucleotides, the CDR3 is TGTGCCAGCAGCTCGTGGACAGGGAACACTGAAGCTTTCTTT. Residues: CASSSWTGNTEAFF.

This clone was detected a few times. This chain uses TRBV30 with TRBJ2-1; D might be TRBD2 (6 bases). The germline CDR1 and CDR2 sequences are GTSNPN and SVGIG (reference sequence). V was shortened by 0 bases and J by 1 base, with 10 bases between the two germline ends. The CDR3 extends over 15 amino acids. CDR3 bases: TGTGCCTGGAGTGTGGGACTGAGTTCCTACAATGAGCAGTTCTTC. This sequence encodes CAWSVGLSSYNEQFF.

The rearrangement links TRBV29-1 to TRBJ1-1; possibly TRBD1 for D (5 bases). The germline V and J ends were trimmed by 7 bases and 1 base, with 10 bases remaining between them. This CDR3 is built from 12 residues. Germline lookup yields CDR1 SQVTM and CDR2 ANQGSEA. This chain's CDR3 is CSGRTQNTEAFF. The CDR3 DNA reads TGCAGCGGGAGGACACAGAACACTGAAGCTTTCTTT.

The V gene is TRBV4-1, the J gene TRBJ2-1, with 9 bases aligning to TRBD2. The CDR3 has 16 amino acids. Unmatched junction bases numbered 4, after V lost 0 bases and J lost 4 bases. Germline CDR1 is MGHRA and CDR2 is YSYEKL. This chain's CDR3 is CASSQELAGPYNEQFF. The CDR3 DNA follows: TGCGCCAGCAGCCAAGAGCTAGCGGGACCATACAATGAGCAGTTCTTC.

V and J are TRBV9 and TRBJ2-3, with 7 bases that match TRBD2. The CDR3 consists of 15 residues. The ends lost 0 bases at V and 2 bases at J; junction bases unmatched: 3. Per the germline V gene, CDR1 is SGDLS and CDR2 is YYNGEE. The CDR3 sequence is CASSVDAGDTDTQYF. Written as DNA, the CDR3 is TGTGCCAGCAGCGTAGATGCGGGAGACACAGATACGCAGTATTTT.

The genes are TRBV15 and TRBJ2-5, with D maybe TRBD2 (5 bases). Germline-derived CDR1 and CDR2 are LNHNV and YYDKDF (reference sequence). CDR3 length: 16 residues. V was clipped by 5 bases and J by 2 bases, with 18 bases between them. CDR3 loop: CATSGLNLGPQETQYF. In DNA, the CDR3 is TGTGCCACCAGCGGACTTAACCTGGGCCCGCAAGAGACCCAGTACTTC.

This chain uses TRBV7-9 with TRBJ1-1; the match to TRBD1 covers 8 bases. V dropped 5 bases and J dropped 4; count of bases not matched to a gene: 9. The CDR3 is 15 residues long. Germline V gene lookup returns CDR1 SEHNR and CDR2 FQNEAQ (reference sequence). The CDR3 DNA is TGTGCCAGCAGCGACTCAGGGGGCGCGGGCACTGAAGCTTTCTTT. As protein: CASSDSGGAGTEAFF.

V is TRBV28 and J is TRBJ1-1, with D maybe TRBD1 (6 bases). V was pared by 3 bases and J by 0 bases, with 14 bases between. Germline CDR1 is MDHEN and CDR2 is SYDVKM. The CDR3 runs to 16 residues. CDR3 sequence: CASSFSGHHMNTEAFF. CDR3 nucleotide sequence: TGTGCCAGCAGTTTCTCGGGACACCACATGAACACTGAAGCTTTCTTT.